The 32 T cell receptor beta chains reported below all come from one sample, sequenced in a study of T cell responses to AZD1222 COVID-19 vaccine (dated by TCRdb to the early 2020s). Sample time point, as interpreted from the label and publication: baseline before first vaccination. The library was prepared using the immunoSEQ multiplex PCR assay. TCRdb took over this immuneACCESS table, retaining in-frame rearrangements with V and J assigned. Such tables are incomplete; in checked studies, under half of the missing clones stem from an unresolved V gene, and the remainder is unexplained. Counted in this sample were roughly 93,000 clones; 90% of them appeared once. The ten biggest clones cover roughly 24% of the sample. The source material was peripheral blood, sampled on day 0 of AZD1222 vaccination. The receptors derive from an adult in good health.

The chain employs TRBV4-3 and TRBJ2-2; 13 bases are a match to TRBD2. Germline values: CDR1 LGHNA, CDR2 YSLEER. CDR3 length: 17 amino acids. The ends lost 1 base at V and 5 bases at J; junction bases unmatched: 4. The CDR3 spells CASSQGTSGRKTGELFF. The DNA for the CDR3 is TGCGCCAGCAGCCAAGGGACTAGCGGGAGAAAGACCGGGGAGCTGTTTTTT.

The V call is TRBV7-2, the J call TRBJ1-6; tentatively, D is TRBD1 (5 bases). V lost 7 bases and J lost 10, with 17 bases in between. Germline V gene sequence: CDR1 SGHTA, CDR2 FQGNSA. This CDR3 contains 14 residues. This CDR3 is CASTRDSGQSPLHF. The CDR3 nucleotides read TGTGCCAGCACCCGGGACTCCGGGCAATCACCCCTCCACTTT.

The chain combines TRBV7-9 with TRBJ1-1; D call uncertain. The CDR3 spans 15 residues. Trimming removed 1 base at V and 4 bases at J, with 13 bases between. Germline CDR1 reads SEHNR; CDR2 reads FQNEAQ (reference sequence). CDR3 in DNA: TGTGCCAGCAGCTTAGGTGGGCCCTGGAGCACTGAAGCTTTCTTT. It specifies CASSLGGPWSTEAFF.

The chain recombines TRBV7-3 with TRBJ1-3; D gene unclear. There are 15 residues in the CDR3. Trimming shortened V by 1 base and J by 4 bases, and 11 bases separated the two germline ends. Germline values: CDR1 SGHTA, CDR2 FQGTGA. In DNA form, the CDR3 reads TGTGCCAGCAGCTTAAGCGGGGAATCAGGAAACACCATATATTTT. The encoded protein is CASSLSGESGNTIYF.

This clone was counted a single time. The genes are TRBV7-9 and TRBJ1-6, with 11 bases identical to TRBD1. Germline V gives CDR1 SEHNR, CDR2 FQNEAQ (reference sequence). This CDR3 spans 15 amino acids. The junction had 6 bases not matched to a gene; V was cut back by 7 bases and J by 7 bases. CDR3 DNA sequence: TGTGCCAGCACCATTGGGACAGGGGGAAATTCACCCCTCCACTTT. Translation: CASTIGTGGNSPLHF.

The chain couples TRBV28 to TRBJ1-3; no clear D gene. Trimming took off 2 bases at V and 1 base at J, with 9 bases between the two ends. Germline V gives CDR1 MDHEN, CDR2 SYDVKM. This CDR3 region has 15 residues. DNA for the CDR3: TGTGCCAGCAGTTTAGGGATAGTTTCTGGAAACACCATATATTTT. It codes for CASSLGIVSGNTIYF.

In nucleotides, the CDR3 is TGTGCCAGCAGTTCGTCAGGGGGCGACCTAGCGGGAACGGATACGCAGTATTTT. Its protein product is CASSSSGGDLAGTDTQYF. The J gene is TRBJ2-3, the V gene TRBV28; tentative D call: TRBD2 (9 bases). CDR3 length equals 18 residues. Between the trimmed V and J ends, which lost 4 bases and 6 bases, there was a span of 26 bases. The germline V gene has CDR1 MDHEN and CDR2 SYDVKM.

The chain couples TRBV2 to TRBJ2-5; no clear D. There are 11 residues in the CDR3. Germline loops: CDR1 SNHLY, CDR2 FYNNEI. Trimming left V 4 bases short and J 4 bases short, with 4 bases between. CDR3 nucleotides: TGTGCCAGCAGTGTAGGAGAGACCCAGTACTTC. It is translated as CASSVGETQYF.

This chain joins TRBV25-1 and TRBJ2-7; D is uncertain. The CDR3 contains 14 residues. Deletions cut 2 bases from V and 0 bases from J, with 8 bases between. CDR1 and CDR2 from the germline V gene are MGHDK and SYGVNS. This CDR3 is CASSETEISYEQYF. DNA of the CDR3: TGTGCCAGCAGTGAAACAGAGATCTCCTACGAGCAGTACTTC.

This chain links TRBV28 with TRBJ1-6; possible D gene TRBD1, 5 bases. Germline V gene data show CDR1 as MDHEN and CDR2 as SYDVKM. CDR3 length equals 15 residues. V was trimmed by 2 bases and J by 8 bases, leaving 13 bases between them. CDR3 sequence (DNA): TGTGCCAGCAGTTTAAAACAGGCCGTCGATTCACCCCTCCACTTT. It is translated as CASSLKQAVDSPLHF.

This clone was counted once. The chain employs TRBV19 and TRBJ2-3, with TRBD2 matching over 11 bases. After removal of 8 bases from V and 4 bases from J, the junction contained 11 bases not matched to a gene. From germline, CDR1 is LNHDA and CDR2 SQIVND (reference sequence). The CDR3 runs 16 residues. CDR3 DNA sequence: TGTGCCAGTCGGACTAGCGGGTACGCTCGGGCAGATACGCAGTATTTT. Protein product: CASRTSGYARADTQYF.

The rearrangement links TRBV19 to TRBJ2-7; D is uncertain. The V gene lost 3 bases and the J gene lost 5 bases, with 14 bases spanning the gap. Germline CDR1 LNHDA, CDR2 SQIVND (reference sequence). The CDR3 runs to 14 residues. The CDR3 region has the DNA TGTGCCAGTAGTATGTCTAGGGTGGAGCACGAGCAGTACTTC. Amino acids: CASSMSRVEHEQYF.

This chain uses TRBV7-2 with TRBJ2-6; the D call may be TRBD1 or TRBD2 (5 bases each). The CDR3 runs 18 residues. Germline V CDR1 and CDR2: SGHTA, FQGNSA. V lost 1 base and J 0 bases, leaving 13 bases between the germline ends. The chain's CDR3 is CASSLVGALGSGANVLTF. The CDR3 DNA reads TGTGCCAGCAGCTTAGTCGGGGCTCTCGGCTCTGGGGCCAACGTCCTGACTTTC. Looking up the rest from reference TRBV7-2 and TRBJ2-6 gives the full variable domain: GAGVSQSPSNKVTEKGKDVELRCDPISGHTALYWYRQSLGQGLEFLIYFQGNSAPDKSGLPSDRFSAERTGGSVSTLTIQRTQQEDSAVYLCASSLVGALGSGANVLTFGAGSRLTVL.

The rearrangement uses TRBV20-1 and TRBJ1-1, with D unresolved. V dropped 1 base and J dropped 4 bases, with 4 bases sitting between them. Per germline, CDR1 DFQATT and CDR2 SNEGSKA (reference sequence). This CDR3 has 11 residues. The CDR3 is CSARGGTEAFF. The CDR3 DNA follows: TGCAGTGCTAGAGGGGGCACTGAAGCTTTCTTT.

The sample holds one count of this clone. The CDR3 DNA sequence: TGCGCCAGCAGCACGGGAGAGGGGTACAATGAGCAGTTCTTC. This gives the protein CASSTGEGYNEQFF. The gene calls are TRBV5-1 and TRBJ2-1; D possibly corresponds to TRBD2 (6 bases). Trimming removed 4 bases from V and 4 bases from J, with 12 bases in between. The germline V gene has CDR1 SGHRS and CDR2 YFSETQ. The CDR3 has 14 amino acids.

The genes are TRBV7-9 and TRBJ2-7; 10 positions match TRBD1. The trim removed 5 bases at V and 1 base at J, leaving 5 bases unmatched. The CDR3 totals 15 residues. CDR1 SEHNR and CDR2 FQNEAQ come from the germline V gene (reference sequence). CDR3 nucleotide sequence: TGTGCCAGCAGCCATCCGGGACAGGGGTCCTACGAGCAGTACTTC. Amino acids: CASSHPGQGSYEQYF.

The J gene is TRBJ2-7, the V gene TRBV3-1 (or the pseudogene TRBV3-2), with 11 bases that match TRBD2. CDR1 and CDR2 from the germline V gene are LGHDT and YNNKEL (reference sequence). J gave up 4 bases and V 4 bases, and 3 bases lay outside the gene matches. This CDR3 region has 14 residues. The DNA for the CDR3 is TGTGCCAGCAGCCTAGCGGGAGGGCCGTACGAGCAGTACTTC. It encodes CASSLAGGPYEQYF.

The chain is built from TRBV19 and TRBJ2-1; D is ambiguous. From germline, CDR1 is LNHDA and CDR2 SQIVND (reference sequence). V shed 3 bases and J shed 0 bases, with 9 bases lying between them. This CDR3 is built from 15 residues. The CDR3 coding sequence is TGTGCCAGTAGTATGATAGGAACCTCCTACAATGAGCAGTTCTTC. Translated: CASSMIGTSYNEQFF.

The CDR3 sequence is CASSSPPTGIYEQYF. The CDR3 nucleotides read TGTGCCAGCAGCTCCCCCCCCACAGGAATTTACGAGCAGTACTTC. The chain links TRBV7-2 to TRBJ2-7, with a weak D call TRBD1 (5 bases). This CDR3 is built from 15 residues. Trimming left V 4 bases short and J 4 bases short, with 17 bases between. Germline V gene data show CDR1 as SGHTA and CDR2 as FQGNSA.

This clone occurred once. V is TRBV27 and J is TRBJ1-5; D perhaps matches TRBD1 (5 bases). The V end was cut by 5 bases, the J end by 7 bases, with 18 bases between. Germline values: CDR1 MNHEY, CDR2 SMNVEV (reference sequence). The CDR3 loop spans 15 amino acids. CDR3 nucleotide sequence: TGTGCCAGCAGTCCCCGGGTTGGACAATGGCAGCCCCAGCATTTT. Translating it yields CASSPRVGQWQPQHF.

The chain links TRBV5-1 to TRBJ2-5; 8 bases fit TRBD2. Germline CDR1 reads SGHRS; CDR2 reads YFSETQ. This CDR3 is 15 amino acids long. After removal of 4 bases from V and 4 bases from J, the junction contained 9 bases not matched to a gene. The DNA of the CDR3 is TGCGCCAGCAGCCCCGGGACTAGTGGAGCAGAGACCCAGTACTTC. Its translation is CASSPGTSGAETQYF.

V gene TRBV10-3 combines with J gene TRBJ2-1; D might be TRBD1 or TRBD2, each matching 5 bases. The V and J ends lost 2 bases and 2 bases respectively, with 10 bases between them. Per germline, CDR1 ENHRY and CDR2 SYGVKD. This CDR3 has 15 residues. In DNA, the CDR3 is TGTGCCATCAGTGAGGAGGGGCTTCCCTACAATGAGCAGTTCTTC. Protein sequence: CAISEEGLPYNEQFF.

The chain recombines TRBV15 with TRBJ2-3; 7 positions match TRBD2. Germline lookup yields CDR1 LNHNV and CDR2 YYDKDF (reference sequence). The junction had 5 bases not matched to a gene; V was cut back by 0 bases and J by 5 bases. CDR3 length equals 15 residues. CDR3 residues: CATSRDGGRGDTQYF. CDR3 DNA sequence: TGTGCCACCAGCAGAGACGGCGGGAGAGGAGATACGCAGTATTTT.

This clone was detected once. The V gene is TRBV24-1, the J gene TRBJ1-1; D unclear. V lost 7 bases to trimming and J lost 1 base, with 9 bases between them. Germline lookup yields CDR1 KGHDR and CDR2 SFDVKD. The CDR3 has 13 amino acids. The CDR3 region is CATRDGSNTEAFF. The CDR3 DNA sequence: TGTGCCACCAGGGACGGCTCGAACACTGAAGCTTTCTTT.

The genes are TRBV29-1 and TRBJ1-1; TRBD1 might be the D (5 bases). Trimming cost V 3 bases and J 7 bases, with 15 bases left between them. Germline-derived CDR1 and CDR2 are SQVTM and ANQGSEA. This CDR3 has 13 residues. The CDR3 nucleotides are TGCAGCGTTGAGCTTCAGGGAGGAGTTGAAGCTTTCTTT. It yields the protein CSVELQGGVEAFF.

The CDR3 DNA sequence: TGTGCCAGCACCAGGGACCGGGGCGATGAGCAGTTCTTC. It codes for CASTRDRGDEQFF. The chain employs TRBV11-2 and TRBJ2-1; TRBD1 or TRBD2 may be the D gene (5 bases each). Per germline, CDR1 SGHAT and CDR2 FQNNGV. This CDR3 contains 13 residues. The germline V and J ends were trimmed by 7 bases and 8 bases, with 15 bases remaining between them.

This chain links TRBV2 with TRBJ1-4; tentatively, D is TRBD1 (5 bases). The CDR3 spans 16 residues. Trimming shortened V by 7 bases and J by 0 bases, and 15 bases separated the two germline ends. CDR1 is SNHLY and CDR2 is FYNNEI in the germline V gene. CDR3: CASTSDSLATNEKLFF. The CDR3 DNA is TGTGCCAGCACCTCCGACAGTCTCGCAACTAATGAAAAACTGTTTTTT.

The genes are TRBV2 and TRBJ2-1; no clear D. CDR3 length: 19 amino acids. Germline V gene lookup returns CDR1 SNHLY and CDR2 FYNNEI. V was clipped by 0 bases and J by 7 bases, with 25 bases between them. CDR3 sequence (DNA): TGTGCCAGCAGTGAAGCGGTGCAGACCGGGTCCCCGGCGGATAATGAGCAGTTCTTC. Translating it yields CASSEAVQTGSPADNEQFF.

The rearrangement links TRBV13 to TRBJ2-1, with 14 bases aligning to TRBD2. J was trimmed by 5 bases and V by 4 bases; bases with no gene match: 13. Germline CDR1 reads PRHDT; CDR2 reads FYEKMQ (reference sequence). The CDR3 is 19 residues long. This chain's CDR3 is CASSSTGTSGSGFHNEQFF. CDR3 coding DNA: TGTGCCAGCAGCTCGACCGGGACTAGCGGGAGTGGGTTCCACAATGAGCAGTTCTTC.

The rearrangement joins TRBV4-3 to TRBJ2-1, with 8 bases matching TRBD2. Germline values: CDR1 LGHNA, CDR2 YSLEER. V was clipped by 3 bases and J by 5 bases; unmatched bases: 9. This CDR3 is built from 16 residues. The CDR3 protein is CASSQGGLDLNNEQFF. For the CDR3, the DNA is TGCGCCAGCAGCCAGGGGGGACTAGACCTTAACAATGAGCAGTTCTTC.

The CDR3 sequence is CSVTLGSGSNNEQYF. The CDR3 DNA sequence: TGCAGCGTGACCCTTGGTAGCGGGAGTAATAACGAGCAGTACTTC. The chain uses TRBV29-1 and TRBJ2-7; 9 nucleotides align to TRBD2. Germline CDR1 is SQVTM and CDR2 is ANQGSEA. V lost 6 bases, J lost 5 bases, and 14 bases stayed unmatched. This CDR3 contains 15 residues.

The chain carries TRBV6-1 and TRBJ2-5, with 7 positions matching TRBD1. The J call may be incorrect, as the DNA end agrees better with TRBJ2-7. Germline CDR1 and CDR2: MNHNS and SASEGT. The CDR3 runs 14 residues. The CDR3 nucleotides read TGTGCCAGCAGTGACCGGGACAGCCGCTACGAGCAGTACTTC. This codes for CASSDRDSRYEQYF.